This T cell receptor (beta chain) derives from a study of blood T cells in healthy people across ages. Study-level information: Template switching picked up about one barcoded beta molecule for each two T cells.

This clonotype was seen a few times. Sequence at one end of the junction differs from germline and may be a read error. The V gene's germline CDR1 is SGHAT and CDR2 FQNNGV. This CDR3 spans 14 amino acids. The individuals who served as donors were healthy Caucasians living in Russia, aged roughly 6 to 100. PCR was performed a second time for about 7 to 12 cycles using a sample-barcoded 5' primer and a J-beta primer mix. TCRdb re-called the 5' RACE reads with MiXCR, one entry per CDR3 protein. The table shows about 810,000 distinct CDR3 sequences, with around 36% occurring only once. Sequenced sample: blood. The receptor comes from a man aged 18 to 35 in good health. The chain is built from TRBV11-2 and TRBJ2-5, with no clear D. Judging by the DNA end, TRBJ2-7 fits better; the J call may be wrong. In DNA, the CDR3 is TGTGCCAGCAGCTTAGACCGGAGCTCCTGCGAGCAGTACTTC. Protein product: CASSLDRSSCEQYF.